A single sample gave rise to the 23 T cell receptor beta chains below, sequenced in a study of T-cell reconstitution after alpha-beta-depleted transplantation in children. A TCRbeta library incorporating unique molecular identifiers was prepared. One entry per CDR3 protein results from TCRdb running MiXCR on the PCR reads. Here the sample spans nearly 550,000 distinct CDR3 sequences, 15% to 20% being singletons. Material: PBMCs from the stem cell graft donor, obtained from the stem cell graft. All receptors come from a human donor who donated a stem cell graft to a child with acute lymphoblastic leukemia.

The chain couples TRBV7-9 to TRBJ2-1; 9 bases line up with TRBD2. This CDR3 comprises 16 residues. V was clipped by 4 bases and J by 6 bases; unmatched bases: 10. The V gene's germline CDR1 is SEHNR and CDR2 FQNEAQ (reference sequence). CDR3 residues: CASSSMRLADGNEQFF. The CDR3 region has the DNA TGTGCCAGCAGCTCGATGAGACTAGCGGATGGCAATGAGCAGTTCTTC.

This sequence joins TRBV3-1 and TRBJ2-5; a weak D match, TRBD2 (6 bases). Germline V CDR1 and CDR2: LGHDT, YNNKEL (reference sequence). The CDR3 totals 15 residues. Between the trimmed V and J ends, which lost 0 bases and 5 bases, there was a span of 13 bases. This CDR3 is CASSQDSAGIETQYF. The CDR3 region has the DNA TGTGCCAGCAGCCAAGATTCGGCGGGAATTGAGACCCAGTACTTC.

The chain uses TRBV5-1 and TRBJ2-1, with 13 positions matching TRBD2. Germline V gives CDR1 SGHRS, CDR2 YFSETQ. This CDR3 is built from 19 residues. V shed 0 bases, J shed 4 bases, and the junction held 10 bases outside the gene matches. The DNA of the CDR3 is TGCGCCAGCAGCTTGGGGTCGGGACTAGCGGGACTACTTTACAATGAGCAGTTCTTC. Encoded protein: CASSLGSGLAGLLYNEQFF.

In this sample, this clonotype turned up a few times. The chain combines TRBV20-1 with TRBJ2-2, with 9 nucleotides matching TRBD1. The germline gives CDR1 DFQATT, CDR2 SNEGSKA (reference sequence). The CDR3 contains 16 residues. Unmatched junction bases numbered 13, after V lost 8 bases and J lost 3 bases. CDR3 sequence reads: CSSKPGQGMHTGELFF. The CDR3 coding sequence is TGCAGTTCTAAACCGGGACAGGGTATGCACACCGGGGAGCTGTTTTTT.

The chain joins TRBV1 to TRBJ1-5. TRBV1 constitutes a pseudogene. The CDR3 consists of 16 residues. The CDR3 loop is CTSSQARTQGNQPQHF. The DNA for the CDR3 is TGCACCAGCAGCCAAGCCCGAACCCAAGGCAATCAGCCCCAGCATTTT.

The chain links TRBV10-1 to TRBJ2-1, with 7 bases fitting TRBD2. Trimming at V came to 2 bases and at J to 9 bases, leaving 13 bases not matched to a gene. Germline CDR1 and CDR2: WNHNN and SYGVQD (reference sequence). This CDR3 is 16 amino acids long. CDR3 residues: CASSEVLGRTRGEQFF. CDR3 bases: TGCGCCAGCAGTGAGGTACTCGGGAGGACGAGGGGTGAGCAGTTCTTC.

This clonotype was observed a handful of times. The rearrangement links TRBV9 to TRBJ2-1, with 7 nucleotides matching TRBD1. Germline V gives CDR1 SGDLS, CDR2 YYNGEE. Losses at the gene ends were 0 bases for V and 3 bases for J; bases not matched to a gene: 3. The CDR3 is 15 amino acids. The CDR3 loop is CASSVGQGIYNEQFF. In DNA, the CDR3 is TGTGCCAGCAGCGTAGGACAGGGAATCTACAATGAGCAGTTCTTC.

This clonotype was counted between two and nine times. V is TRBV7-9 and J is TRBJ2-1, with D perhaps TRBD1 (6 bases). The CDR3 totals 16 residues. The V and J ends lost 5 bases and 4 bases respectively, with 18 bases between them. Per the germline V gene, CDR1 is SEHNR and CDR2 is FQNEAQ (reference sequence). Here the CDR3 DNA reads TGTGCCAGCAGCCCGATCCAGGGGCGACAGTACAATGAGCAGTTCTTC. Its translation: CASSPIQGRQYNEQFF.

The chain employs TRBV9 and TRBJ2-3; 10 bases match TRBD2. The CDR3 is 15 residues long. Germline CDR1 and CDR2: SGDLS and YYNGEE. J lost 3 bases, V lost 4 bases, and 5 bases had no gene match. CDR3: CASSTIAGGTDTQYF. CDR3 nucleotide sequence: TGTGCCAGCAGCACCATAGCGGGGGGTACAGATACGCAGTATTTT.

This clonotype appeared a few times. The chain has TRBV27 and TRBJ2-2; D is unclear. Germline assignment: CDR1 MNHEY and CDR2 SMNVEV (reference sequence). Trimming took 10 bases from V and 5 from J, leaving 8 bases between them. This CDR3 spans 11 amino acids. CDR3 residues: CATTATGELFF. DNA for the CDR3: TGTGCCACAACAGCGACCGGGGAGCTGTTTTTT.

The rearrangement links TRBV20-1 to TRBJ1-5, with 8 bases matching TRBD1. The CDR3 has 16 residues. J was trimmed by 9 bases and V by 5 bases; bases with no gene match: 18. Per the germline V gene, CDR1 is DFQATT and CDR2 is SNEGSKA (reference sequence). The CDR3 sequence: CSAVVLEGQGLTPQHF. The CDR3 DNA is TGCAGTGCTGTCGTACTAGAAGGACAGGGACTAACGCCCCAGCATTTT.

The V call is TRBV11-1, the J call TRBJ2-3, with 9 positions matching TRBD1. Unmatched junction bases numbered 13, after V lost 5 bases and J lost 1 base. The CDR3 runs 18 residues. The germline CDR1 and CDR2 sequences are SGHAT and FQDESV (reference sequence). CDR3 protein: CASSPQPGQGKGTDTQYF. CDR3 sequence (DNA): TGTGCCAGCAGCCCACAACCGGGACAGGGAAAAGGCACAGATACGCAGTATTTT.

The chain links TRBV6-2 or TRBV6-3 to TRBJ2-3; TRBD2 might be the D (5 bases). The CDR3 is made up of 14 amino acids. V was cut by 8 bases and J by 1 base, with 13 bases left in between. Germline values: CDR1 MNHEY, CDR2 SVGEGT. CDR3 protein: CASREGIRTDTQYF. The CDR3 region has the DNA TGTGCCAGCCGAGAGGGAATCCGCACAGATACGCAGTATTTT.

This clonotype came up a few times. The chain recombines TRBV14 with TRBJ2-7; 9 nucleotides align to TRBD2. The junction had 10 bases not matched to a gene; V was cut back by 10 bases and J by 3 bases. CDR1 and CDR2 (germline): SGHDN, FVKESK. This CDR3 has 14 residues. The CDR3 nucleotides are TGTGCCATCCTGCGGGAGGGTAAATACTACGAGCAGTACTTC. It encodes CAILREGKYYEQYF.

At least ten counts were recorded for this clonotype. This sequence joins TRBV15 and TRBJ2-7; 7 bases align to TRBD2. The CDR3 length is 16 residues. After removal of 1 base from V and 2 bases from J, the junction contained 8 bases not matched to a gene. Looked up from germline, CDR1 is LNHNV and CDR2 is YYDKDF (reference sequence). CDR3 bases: TGTGCCACCAGCAGAGGGGGGGGATCCCTTGCCTACGAGCAGTACTTC. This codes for CATSRGGGSLAYEQYF.

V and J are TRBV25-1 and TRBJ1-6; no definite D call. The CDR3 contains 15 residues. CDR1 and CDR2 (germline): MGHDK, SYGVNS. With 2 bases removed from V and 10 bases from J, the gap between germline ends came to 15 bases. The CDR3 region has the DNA TGTGCCAGCAGTGAAGGGATAGGCGGGAGGTCACCCCTCCACTTT. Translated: CASSEGIGGRSPLHF. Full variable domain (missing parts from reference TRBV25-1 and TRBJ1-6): EADIYQTPRYLVIGTGKKITLECSQTMGHDKMYWYQQDPGMELHLIHYSYGVNSTEKGDLSSESTVSRIRTEHFPLTLESARPSHTSQYLCASSEGIGGRSPLHFGNGTRLTVT.

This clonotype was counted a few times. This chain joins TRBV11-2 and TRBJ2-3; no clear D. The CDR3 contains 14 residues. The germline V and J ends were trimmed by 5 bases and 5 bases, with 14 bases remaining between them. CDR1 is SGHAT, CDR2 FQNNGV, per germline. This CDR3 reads CASSAVQWRDTQYF. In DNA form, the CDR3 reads TGTGCCAGCAGCGCCGTCCAATGGAGAGATACGCAGTATTTT.

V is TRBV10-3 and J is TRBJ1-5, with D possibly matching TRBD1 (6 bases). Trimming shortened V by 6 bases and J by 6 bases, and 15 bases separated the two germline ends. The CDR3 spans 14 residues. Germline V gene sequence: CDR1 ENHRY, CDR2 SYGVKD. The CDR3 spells CAISQDSQGQPQHF. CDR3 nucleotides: TGTGCCATCAGCCAGGACAGCCAGGGTCAGCCCCAGCATTTT.

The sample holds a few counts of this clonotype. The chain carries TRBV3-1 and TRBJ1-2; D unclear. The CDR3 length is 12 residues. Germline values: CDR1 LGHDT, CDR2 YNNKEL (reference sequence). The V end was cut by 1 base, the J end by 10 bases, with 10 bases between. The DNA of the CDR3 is TGTGCCAGCAGCCAAGTGGCCACCGACTACACCTTC. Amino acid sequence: CASSQVATDYTF.

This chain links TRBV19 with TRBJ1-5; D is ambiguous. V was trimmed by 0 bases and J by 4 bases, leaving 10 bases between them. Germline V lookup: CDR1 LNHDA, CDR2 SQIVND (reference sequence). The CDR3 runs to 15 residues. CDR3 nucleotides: TGTGCCAGTAGTATAGATCGGGGTACTAATCAGCCCCAGCATTTT. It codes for CASSIDRGTNQPQHF.

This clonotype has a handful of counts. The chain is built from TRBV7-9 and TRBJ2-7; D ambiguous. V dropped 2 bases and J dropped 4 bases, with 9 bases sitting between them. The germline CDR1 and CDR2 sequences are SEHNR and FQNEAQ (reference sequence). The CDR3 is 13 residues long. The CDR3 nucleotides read TGTGCCAGCAGCTTAATTCCTGGTTACGAGCAGTACTTC. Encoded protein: CASSLIPGYEQYF.

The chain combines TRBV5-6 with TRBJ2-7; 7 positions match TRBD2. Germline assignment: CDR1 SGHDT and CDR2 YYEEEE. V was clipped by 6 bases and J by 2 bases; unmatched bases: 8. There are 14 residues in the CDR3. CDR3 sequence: CASNGGSRPYEQYF. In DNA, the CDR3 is TGTGCCAGCAATGGCGGGAGCCGCCCCTACGAGCAGTACTTC.

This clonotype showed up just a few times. In DNA form, the CDR3 reads TGCAGTGCTACAGGCGATTCGAATGAAAAACTGTTTTTT. Encoded protein: CSATGDSNEKLFF. This chain links TRBV20-1 with TRBJ1-4, with D uncertain. The length of the CDR3 is 13 residues. Germline V lookup: CDR1 DFQATT, CDR2 SNEGSKA (reference sequence). V lost 4 bases, J lost 5 bases, and 11 bases lay in between.